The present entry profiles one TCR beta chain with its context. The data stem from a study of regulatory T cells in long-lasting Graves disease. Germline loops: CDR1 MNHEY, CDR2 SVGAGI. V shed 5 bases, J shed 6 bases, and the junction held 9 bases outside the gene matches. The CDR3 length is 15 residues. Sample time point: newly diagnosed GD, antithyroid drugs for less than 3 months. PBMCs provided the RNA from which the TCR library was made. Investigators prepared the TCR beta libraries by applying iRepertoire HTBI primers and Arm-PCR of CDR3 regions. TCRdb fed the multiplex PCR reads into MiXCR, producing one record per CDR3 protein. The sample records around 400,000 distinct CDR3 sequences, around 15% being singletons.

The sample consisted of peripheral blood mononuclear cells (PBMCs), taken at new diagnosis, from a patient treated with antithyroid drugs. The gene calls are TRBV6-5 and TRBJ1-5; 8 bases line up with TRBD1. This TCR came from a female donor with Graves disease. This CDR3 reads CASSNPTGVRQPQHF. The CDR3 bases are TGTGCCAGCAGTAACCCGACAGGGGTTCGTCAGCCCCAGCATTTT.